The clone carrying this TCR beta chain has a count of ten or more. The antigen remains unidentified. TCRdb itself ran the 5' RACE reads through MiXCR, one entry per CDR3 protein. The sample gives a few hundred thousand distinct CDR3 sequences, under 9% of which show up once; approximately 3.5% is in the top ten. This specimen comes from a study of T cells after yellow fever vaccination. Findings of the study overall: Abundant bulk-population clonotypes could contaminate the FACS-sorted repertoires. Most primary-vaccination clones recurred post-booster (more than 95% CD4, 88% CD8).

The CDR3 has 14 residues. Trimming cost V 2 bases and J 3 bases; bases outside gene matches: 0. CDR1 and CDR2 from the germline V gene are WSHSY and SAAADI. The sequencing used CD4+ T cells sorted from PBMCs, collected 5 days after the yellow fever booster vaccination. V is TRBV10-2 and J is TRBJ2-5; 10 bases fit TRBD2. This receptor was taken from a young man who received the YFV17D yellow fever vaccine. CDR3 in amino acids: CASSELAGEETQYF. The CDR3 bases are TGCGCCAGCAGTGAGCTAGCGGGGGAAGAGACCCAGTACTTC.